This entry lists 14 T cell receptor beta chains sequenced from one sample in a study of control samples from healthy donors and cancer patients. Some clones are missing from TCRdb's copy, which holds only in-frame ones; the method was immunoSEQ multiplex PCR. The table has about 120,000 clones, approximately 87% seen once. The specimen sequenced was blood. These receptors came from a man aged 25-45 years in good health.

The chain uses TRBV7-8 and TRBJ2-6; TRBD1 matches at 12 bases. Germline V gene data show CDR1 as SGHVS and CDR2 as FQNEAQ. Trimming cost V 3 bases and J 3 bases; bases outside gene matches: 3. This CDR3 region has 17 residues. This chain's CDR3 is CASSLGTGGFGANVLTF. The CDR3 bases are TGTGCCAGCAGCTTGGGGACAGGGGGCTTTGGGGCCAACGTCCTGACTTTC.

This clone has just one count. The chain has TRBV10-1 and TRBJ1-5; D remains ambiguous. The CDR3 sequence is 12 residues long. Per the germline V gene, CDR1 is WNHNN and CDR2 is SYGVQD (reference sequence). V was cut by 6 bases and J by 11 bases, with 14 bases left in between. CDR3 loop: CASSRHNTTQHF. In DNA form, the CDR3 reads TGCGCCAGCAGCAGACATAATACTACCCAGCATTTT.

The chain joins TRBV19 to TRBJ1-2, with a weak D call TRBD1 (5 bases). The CDR3 contains 14 residues. Deletions cut 3 bases from V and 8 bases from J, with 16 bases between. Germline V gives CDR1 LNHDA, CDR2 SQIVND (reference sequence). The CDR3 DNA reads as TGTGCCAGTAGTATTCCGGACAACCGGGAGGGCTACACCTTC. It encodes CASSIPDNREGYTF.

In nucleotides, the CDR3 is TGCAGCGTTCGCCCGGACAGCATAGCCAAAAACATTCAGTACTTC. This gives the protein CSVRPDSIAKNIQYF. The rearrangement links TRBV29-1 to TRBJ2-4; D is perhaps TRBD1 (6 bases). This CDR3 contains 15 residues. Germline-derived CDR1 and CDR2 are SQVTM and ANQGSEA. The ends were cut back, 5 bases at V and 0 bases at J, with 14 bases in the middle. The full variable domain, in which reference TRBV29-1 and TRBJ2-4 provide the parts outside the CDR3, is SAVISQKPSRDICQRGTSLTIQCQVDSQVTMMFWYRQQPGQSLTLIATANQGSEATYESGFVIDKFPISRPNLTFSTLTVSNMSPEDSSIYLCSVRPDSIAKNIQYFGAGTRLSVL.

The chain links TRBV19 to TRBJ1-4; a possible D gene is TRBD1 (5 bases). CDR3 size: 15 residues. The germline CDR1 and CDR2 sequences are LNHDA and SQIVND (reference sequence). V was pared by 4 bases and J by 5 bases, with 14 bases between. The CDR3 sequence: CASSTGTDENEKLFF. CDR3 nucleotides: TGTGCCAGTAGTACGGGGACGGATGAAAATGAAAAACTGTTTTTT.

The chain couples TRBV4-1 to TRBJ2-7, with 8 bases that match TRBD2. Germline V CDR1 and CDR2: MGHRA, YSYEKL. The CDR3 is 16 amino acids. V dropped 2 bases and J dropped 2; count of bases not matched to a gene: 8. Here the CDR3 reads CASSQPRGGLPYEQYV. CDR3 sequence (DNA): TGCGCCAGCAGCCAACCCCGGGGGGGACTCCCCTACGAGCAGTACGTC.

The chain links TRBV6-6 to TRBJ2-3; 8 positions agree with TRBD2. Germline trimming cut 6 bases from V and 1 base from J; bases unmatched to any gene: 6. Germline CDR1 MNHNY, CDR2 SVGAGI (reference sequence). This CDR3 contains 15 residues. The chain's CDR3 is CASRDSGGRTDTQYF. CDR3 nucleotides: TGTGCCAGCAGGGACAGCGGGGGCCGCACAGATACGCAGTATTTT.

Only one count was recorded for this clone. V usage is TRBV5-1 and J usage is TRBJ1-1, with TRBD1 matching over 11 bases. Trimming removed 5 bases from V and 3 bases from J; junction bases left unmatched: 6. Germline V lookup: CDR1 SGHRS, CDR2 YFSETQ. This CDR3 has 15 residues. This CDR3 reads CASSLSGQGDTEAFF. The DNA of the CDR3 is TGCGCCAGCAGTCTCTCGGGACAGGGGGACACTGAAGCTTTCTTT.

There are a few counts of this clone. V gene TRBV7-9 combines with J gene TRBJ1-6, with unresolved D. Per germline, CDR1 SEHNR and CDR2 FQNEAQ (reference sequence). V lost 7 bases and J 10 bases, leaving 17 bases between the germline ends. The CDR3 extends over 14 amino acids. The CDR3 coding sequence is TGTGCCAGCACCCTAGGACCGGCAAGCTCACCCCTCCACTTT. Protein sequence: CASTLGPASSPLHF.

The V and J genes are TRBV29-1 and TRBJ1-1; TRBD1 might be the D (5 bases). The CDR3 extends over 12 amino acids. The V end lost 5 bases, the J end lost 4 bases, and 11 bases lay between the germline ends. Germline CDR1 SQVTM, CDR2 ANQGSEA. The CDR3 here is CSVRAGFTEAFF. CDR3 nucleotides: TGCAGCGTTCGGGCAGGGTTCACTGAAGCTTTCTTT.

This chain uses TRBV6-5 with TRBJ2-3; TRBD2 agrees at 12 bases. Germline V gives CDR1 MNHEY, CDR2 SVGAGI. The ends lost 8 bases at V and 3 bases at J; junction bases unmatched: 6. The CDR3 is 15 residues long. CDR3 amino acids: CASRALAGGTDTQYF. CDR3 sequence (DNA): TGTGCCAGCCGAGCACTAGCGGGGGGTACAGATACGCAGTATTTT.

CDR3 in amino acids: CASSVEGQGSRGYGYTF. The DNA of the CDR3 is TGTGCCAGCAGCGTAGAGGGACAGGGTTCAAGAGGCTATGGCTACACCTTC. This chain connects TRBV28 to TRBJ1-2, with 9 bases matching TRBD1. This CDR3 region has 17 residues. The ends lost 6 bases at V and 4 bases at J; junction bases unmatched: 15. The germline CDR1 and CDR2 sequences are MDHEN and SYDVKM.

The chain joins TRBV5-5 to TRBJ1-1; a weak D match, TRBD1 (5 bases). Trimming took off 0 bases at V and 0 bases at J, with 12 bases between the two ends. This CDR3 contains 16 residues. CDR1 and CDR2 from the germline V gene are SGHKS and YYEKEE (reference sequence). CDR3: CASSLEQASLNTEAFF. The CDR3 nucleotides are TGTGCCAGCAGCTTGGAACAGGCAAGCTTGAACACTGAAGCTTTCTTT. Combining the CDR3 with reference TRBV5-5 and TRBJ1-1 gives the whole variable domain DAGVTQSPTHLIKTRGQQVTLRCSPISGHKSVSWYQQVLGQGPQFIFQYYEKEERGRGNFPDRFSARQFPNYSSELNVNALLLGDSALYLCASSLEQASLNTEAFFGQGTRLTVV.

This sequence joins TRBV10-3 and TRBJ1-5; D gene unclear. The V and J ends lost 4 bases and 0 bases respectively, with 7 bases between them. The CDR3 length is 14 residues. Per the germline V gene, CDR1 is ENHRY and CDR2 is SYGVKD. This chain's CDR3 is CAISASNSNQPQHF. The CDR3 DNA sequence: TGTGCCATCAGTGCCTCTAATAGCAATCAGCCCCAGCATTTT.